Sequencing of this TCR beta chain was carried out in a study of spatial heterogeneity in lung cancer. Study in general: Across the raw uncorrected reads, a unique TCR and UMI combination was observed, on average, more than ten times.

V was cut by 4 bases and J by 3 bases, with 7 bases left in between. The CDR3 runs 12 residues. Germline CDR1 ENHRY, CDR2 SYGVKD. Time point reported: sample taken at primary tumor resection. TCRs were sequenced from unsorted whole RNA of tumor, nontumor lung or PBMC. Samples were donated by 72 untreated early-stage non-small cell lung cancer patients. Individual TCR cDNA molecules each bore their own unique molecular identifier. TCRdb re-analysed the 5' RACE reads in MiXCR, keeping a single row per CDR3 protein. The sample lists roughly 4,500 distinct CDR3 sequences, 20% to 25% occurring once. The receptor was isolated from a female donor with early-stage non-small cell lung cancer. Sequencing was performed on normal lung tissue next to the tumor, taken at surgery. The rearrangement uses TRBV10-3 and TRBJ2-7; D is unresolved. CDR3 residues: CAISGADYEQYF. CDR3 sequence (DNA): TGTGCCATCAGTGGGGCGGACTACGAGCAGTACTTC.